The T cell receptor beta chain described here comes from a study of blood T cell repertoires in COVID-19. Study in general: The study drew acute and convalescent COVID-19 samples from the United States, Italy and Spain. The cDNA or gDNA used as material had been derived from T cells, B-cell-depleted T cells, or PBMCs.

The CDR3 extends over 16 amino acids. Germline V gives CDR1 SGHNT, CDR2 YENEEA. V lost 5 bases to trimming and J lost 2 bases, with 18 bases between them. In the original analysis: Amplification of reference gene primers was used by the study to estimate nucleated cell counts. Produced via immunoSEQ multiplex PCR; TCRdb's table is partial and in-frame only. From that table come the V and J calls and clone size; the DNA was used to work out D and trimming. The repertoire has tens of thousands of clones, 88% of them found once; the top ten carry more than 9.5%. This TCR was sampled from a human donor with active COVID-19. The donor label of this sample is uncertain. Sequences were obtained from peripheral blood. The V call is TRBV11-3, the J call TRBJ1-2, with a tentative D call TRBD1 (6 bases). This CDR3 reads CASSPKLSGTNYGYTF. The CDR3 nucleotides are TGTGCCAGCAGCCCTAAACTATCCGGGACAAACTATGGCTACACCTTC.